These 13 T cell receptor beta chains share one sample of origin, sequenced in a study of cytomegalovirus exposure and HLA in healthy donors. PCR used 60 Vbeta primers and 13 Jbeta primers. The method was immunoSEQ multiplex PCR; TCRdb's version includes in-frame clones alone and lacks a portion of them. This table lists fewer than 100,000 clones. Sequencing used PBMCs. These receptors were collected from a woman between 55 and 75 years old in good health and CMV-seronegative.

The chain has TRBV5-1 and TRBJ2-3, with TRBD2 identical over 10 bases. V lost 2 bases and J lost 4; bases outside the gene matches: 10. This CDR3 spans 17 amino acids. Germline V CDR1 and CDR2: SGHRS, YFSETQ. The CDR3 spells CASSFGQLAGIADTQYF. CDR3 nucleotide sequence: TGCGCCAGCAGCTTTGGCCAACTAGCGGGGATAGCAGATACGCAGTATTTT.

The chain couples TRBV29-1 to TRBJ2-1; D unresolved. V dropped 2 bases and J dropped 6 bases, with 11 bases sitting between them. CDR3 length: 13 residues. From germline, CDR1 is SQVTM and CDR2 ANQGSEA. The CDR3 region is CSVESPGRNEQFF. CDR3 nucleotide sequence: TGCAGCGTTGAATCGCCAGGCCGCAATGAGCAGTTCTTC.

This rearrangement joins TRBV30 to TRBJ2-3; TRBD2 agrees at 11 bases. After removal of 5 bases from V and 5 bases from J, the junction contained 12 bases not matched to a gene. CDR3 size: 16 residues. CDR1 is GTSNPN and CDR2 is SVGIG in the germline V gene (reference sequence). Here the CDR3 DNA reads TGTGCCTGGGGGGGAAAACTAGCGGGAGAGATAGATACGCAGTATTTT. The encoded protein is CAWGGKLAGEIDTQYF.

The chain's CDR3 is CASSLRAGLSYNEQFF. In nucleotides, the CDR3 is TGTGCCAGCAGTTTAAGGGCGGGACTCTCCTACAATGAGCAGTTCTTC. The chain has TRBV27 and TRBJ2-1, with TRBD2 as a possible D gene (6 bases). Trimming left V 2 bases short and J 0 bases short, with 11 bases between. The CDR3 runs to 16 residues. Germline loops: CDR1 MNHEY, CDR2 SMNVEV (reference sequence).

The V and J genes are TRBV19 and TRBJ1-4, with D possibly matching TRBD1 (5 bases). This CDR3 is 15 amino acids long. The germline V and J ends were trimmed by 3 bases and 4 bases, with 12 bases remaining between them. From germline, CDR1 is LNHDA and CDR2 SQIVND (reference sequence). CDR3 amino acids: CASSMRRGGNEKLFF. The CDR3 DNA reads TGTGCCAGTAGTATGAGAAGGGGAGGTAATGAAAAACTGTTTTTT.

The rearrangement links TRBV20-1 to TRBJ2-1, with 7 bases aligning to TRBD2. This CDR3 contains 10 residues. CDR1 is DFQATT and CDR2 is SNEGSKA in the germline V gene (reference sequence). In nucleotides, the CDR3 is TGCAGCAGCGGGACCGGAAAGCAGTTCTTC. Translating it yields CSSGTGKQFF.

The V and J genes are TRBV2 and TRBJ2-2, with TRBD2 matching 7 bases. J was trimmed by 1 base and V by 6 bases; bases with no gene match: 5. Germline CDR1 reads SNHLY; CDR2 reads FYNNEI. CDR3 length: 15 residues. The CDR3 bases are TGTGCCAGCAGCGGAACTAGCGTGAACACCGGGGAGCTGTTTTTT. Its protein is CASSGTSVNTGELFF.

CDR3 DNA: TGTGCCAGCAGTTGGGCCTCGGGGCAAGAGACCCAGTACTTC. Translated: CASSWASGQETQYF. The chain carries TRBV7-9 and TRBJ2-5; maybe TRBD2 (5 bases). CDR3 size: 14 residues. Germline V gene sequence: CDR1 SEHNR, CDR2 FQNEAQ (reference sequence). Trimming removed 6 bases from V and 2 bases from J, with 13 bases in between.

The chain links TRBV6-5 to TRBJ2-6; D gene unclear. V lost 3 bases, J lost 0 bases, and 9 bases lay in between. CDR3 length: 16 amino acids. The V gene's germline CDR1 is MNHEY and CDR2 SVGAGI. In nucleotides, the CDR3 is TGTGCCAGCAGTTATTCTTTCCGCTCTGGGGCCAACGTCCTGACTTTC. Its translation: CASSYSFRSGANVLTF.

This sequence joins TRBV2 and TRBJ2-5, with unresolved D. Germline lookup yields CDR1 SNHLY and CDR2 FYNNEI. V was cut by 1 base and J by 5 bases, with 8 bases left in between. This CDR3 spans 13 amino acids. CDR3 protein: CASSEGAVETQYF. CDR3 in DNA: TGTGCCAGCAGTGAAGGCGCGGTGGAGACCCAGTACTTC. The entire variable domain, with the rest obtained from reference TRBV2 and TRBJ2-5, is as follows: EPEVTQTPSHQVTQMGQEVILRCVPISNHLYFYWYRQILGQKVEFLVSFYNNEISEKSEIFDDQFSVERPDGSNFTLKIRSTKLEDSAMYFCASSEGAVETQYFGPGTRLLVL.

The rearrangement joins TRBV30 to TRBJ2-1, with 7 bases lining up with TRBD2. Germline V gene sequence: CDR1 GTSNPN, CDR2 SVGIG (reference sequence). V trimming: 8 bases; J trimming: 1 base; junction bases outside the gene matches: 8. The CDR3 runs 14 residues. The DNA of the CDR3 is TGTGCCCGCGGGGGTTCAGTGTCCTACAATGAGCAGTTCTTC. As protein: CARGGSVSYNEQFF.

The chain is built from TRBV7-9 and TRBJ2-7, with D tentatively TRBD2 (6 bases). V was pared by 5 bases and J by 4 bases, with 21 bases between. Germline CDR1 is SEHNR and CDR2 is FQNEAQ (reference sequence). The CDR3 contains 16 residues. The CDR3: CASSKTGVRGEYEQYF. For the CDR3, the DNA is TGTGCCAGCAGCAAAACGGGGGTAAGGGGAGAATACGAGCAGTACTTC.

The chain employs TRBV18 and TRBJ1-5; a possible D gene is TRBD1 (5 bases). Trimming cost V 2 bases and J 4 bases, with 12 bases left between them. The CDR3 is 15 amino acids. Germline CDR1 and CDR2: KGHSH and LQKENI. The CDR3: CASSPSVTANQPQHF. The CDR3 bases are TGTGCCAGCTCACCATCCGTGACAGCGAATCAGCCCCAGCATTTT.